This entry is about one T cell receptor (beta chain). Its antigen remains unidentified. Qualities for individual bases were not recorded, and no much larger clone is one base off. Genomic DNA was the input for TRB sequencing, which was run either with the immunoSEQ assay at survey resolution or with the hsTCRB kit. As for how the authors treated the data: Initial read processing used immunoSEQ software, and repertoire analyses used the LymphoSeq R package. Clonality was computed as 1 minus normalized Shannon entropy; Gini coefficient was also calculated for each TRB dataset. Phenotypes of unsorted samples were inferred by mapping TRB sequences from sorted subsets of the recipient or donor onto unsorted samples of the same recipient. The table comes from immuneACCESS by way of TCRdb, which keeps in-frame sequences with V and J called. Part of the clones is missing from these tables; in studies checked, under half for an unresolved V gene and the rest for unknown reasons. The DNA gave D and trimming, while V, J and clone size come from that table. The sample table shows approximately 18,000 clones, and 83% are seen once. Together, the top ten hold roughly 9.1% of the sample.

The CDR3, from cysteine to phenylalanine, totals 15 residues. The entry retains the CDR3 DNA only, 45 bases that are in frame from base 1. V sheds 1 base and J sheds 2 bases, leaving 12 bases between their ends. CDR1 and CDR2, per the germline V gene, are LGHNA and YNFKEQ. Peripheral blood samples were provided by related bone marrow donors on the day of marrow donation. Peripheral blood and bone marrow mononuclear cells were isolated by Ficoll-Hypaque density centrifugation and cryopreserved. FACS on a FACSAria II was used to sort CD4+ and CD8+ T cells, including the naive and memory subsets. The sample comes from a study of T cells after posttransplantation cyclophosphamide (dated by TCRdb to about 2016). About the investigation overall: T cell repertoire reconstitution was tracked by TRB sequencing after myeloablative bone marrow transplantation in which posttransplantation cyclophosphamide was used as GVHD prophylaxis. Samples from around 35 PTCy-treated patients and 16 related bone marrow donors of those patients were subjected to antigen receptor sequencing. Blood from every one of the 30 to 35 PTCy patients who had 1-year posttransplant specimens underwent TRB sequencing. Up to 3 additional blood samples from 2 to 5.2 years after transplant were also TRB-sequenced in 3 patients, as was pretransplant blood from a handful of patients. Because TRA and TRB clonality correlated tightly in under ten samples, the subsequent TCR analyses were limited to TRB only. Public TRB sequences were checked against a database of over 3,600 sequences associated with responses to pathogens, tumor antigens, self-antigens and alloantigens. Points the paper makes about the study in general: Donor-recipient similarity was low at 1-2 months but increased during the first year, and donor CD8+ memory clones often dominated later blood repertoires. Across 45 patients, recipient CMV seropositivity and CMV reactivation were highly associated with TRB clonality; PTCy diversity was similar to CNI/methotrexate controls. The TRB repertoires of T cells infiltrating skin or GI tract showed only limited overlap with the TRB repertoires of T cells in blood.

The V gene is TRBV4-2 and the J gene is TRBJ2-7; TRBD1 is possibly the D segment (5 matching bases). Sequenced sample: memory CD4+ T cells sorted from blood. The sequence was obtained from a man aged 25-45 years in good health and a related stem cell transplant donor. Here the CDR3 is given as CASSQAQGEAYEQYF. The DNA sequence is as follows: TGTGCCAGCAGCCAAGCCCAGGGTGAGGCCTACGAGCAGTACTTC.